These 10 T cell receptor beta chains were sequenced from one sample in a study of shared clonotypes between healthy human individuals. Libraries were prepared by immunoSEQ multiplex PCR; TCRdb keeps only in-frame clonotypes and omits some of them. Of roughly 2 million clones listed, 90% to 95% are singletons. Sequencing used naive CD4+ T cells sorted from blood. Described subset: CD45RA+ positively selected. These receptors came from a man younger than 35 in good health.

This clone was counted only a few times. This sample also contains other DNA sequences that code for the same CDR3. V usage is TRBV6-5 and J usage is TRBJ1-2, with 11 nucleotides matching TRBD1. The germline V gene encodes CDR1 MNHEY and CDR2 SVGAGI. This CDR3 is 15 amino acids long. Trimming took 0 bases from V and 4 from J; bases not matched to a gene: 1. CDR3 in DNA: TGTGCCAGCAGTTACTCGGGGACAGGGGGCTATGGCTACACCTTC. Protein: CASSYSGTGGYGYTF.

The rearrangement joins TRBV7-2 to TRBJ2-1, with D unresolved. The CDR3 length is 15 residues. Germline values: CDR1 SGHTA, CDR2 FQGNSA. V lost 1 base and J 0 bases, leaving 7 bases between the germline ends. CDR3 loop: CASSLGATSYNEQFF. In nucleotides, the CDR3 is TGTGCCAGCAGCTTAGGGGCTACCTCCTACAATGAGCAGTTCTTC.

The rearrangement uses TRBV19 and TRBJ2-2; D is perhaps TRBD1 (5 bases). The CDR3 consists of 14 residues. Trimming removed 7 bases from V and 4 bases from J, with 13 bases in between. Per the germline V gene, CDR1 is LNHDA and CDR2 is SQIVND (reference sequence). This chain's CDR3 is CASTVDRVTGELFF. DNA of the CDR3: TGTGCCAGTACTGTCGACAGAGTCACCGGGGAGCTGTTTTTT.

Remarks on this clone: The sample holds other DNA sequences that translate to the same CDR3. This chain uses TRBV5-1 with TRBJ1-2, with 7 bases that match TRBD1. Germline V gene sequence: CDR1 SGHRS, CDR2 YFSETQ. The CDR3 totals 14 residues. Germline trimming cut 0 bases from V and 5 bases from J; bases unmatched to any gene: 4. The CDR3 loop is CASSLEGQPYGYTF. The CDR3 DNA sequence: TGCGCCAGCAGCTTGGAGGGACAGCCTTATGGCTACACCTTC.

The rearrangement links TRBV10-3 to TRBJ2-7, with D unclear. The CDR3 covers 12 residues. CDR1 ENHRY and CDR2 SYGVKD come from the germline V gene. V was clipped by 2 bases and J by 6 bases, with 8 bases between them. CDR3 DNA sequence: TGTGCCATCAGTGAGCTCTCGAGCGAGCAGTACTTC. Amino acids: CAISELSSEQYF.

This chain joins TRBV7-2 and TRBJ1-2; tentative D call: TRBD1 (5 bases). Trimming removed 5 bases from V and 2 bases from J, with 12 bases in between. This CDR3 is built from 14 residues. CDR1 is SGHTA, CDR2 FQGNSA, per germline. The DNA of the CDR3 is TGTGCCAGCAGCCAGGGACTTTCGAACTATGGCTACACCTTC. Protein: CASSQGLSNYGYTF.

The rearrangement joins TRBV5-1 to TRBJ2-2; tentative D call: TRBD2 (6 bases). The CDR3 covers 14 residues. Germline CDR1 reads SGHRS; CDR2 reads YFSETQ. V lost 2 bases and J 7 bases, leaving 12 bases between the germline ends. CDR3 in amino acids: CASSFSGEVGELFF. The CDR3 nucleotides read TGCGCCAGCAGCTTCTCGGGGGAAGTCGGGGAGCTGTTTTTT.

The rearrangement joins TRBV25-1 to TRBJ1-1; D is undetermined. Germline-derived CDR1 and CDR2 are MGHDK and SYGVNS. V gave up 2 bases and J gave up 6 bases, with 13 bases separating them. The CDR3 extends over 14 amino acids. The CDR3 DNA follows: TGTGCCAGCAGTGAACGGGCCATTAGGTCTGAAGCTTTCTTT. It encodes CASSERAIRSEAFF.

This sequence joins TRBV6-4 and TRBJ2-7, with D tentatively TRBD2 (5 bases). The length of the CDR3 is 16 residues. Trimming took 9 bases from V and 0 from J, leaving 21 bases between them. Per the germline V gene, CDR1 is MRHNA and CDR2 is SNTAGT. The CDR3 protein is CARINLPERDSYEQYF. CDR3 DNA: TGTGCCAGAATAAACCTCCCCGAGAGGGACTCCTACGAGCAGTACTTC.

The genes are TRBV2 and TRBJ2-1; a possible D gene is TRBD2 (6 bases). The V gene lost 2 bases and the J gene lost 6 bases, with 14 bases spanning the gap. This CDR3 is built from 15 residues. Germline assignment: CDR1 SNHLY and CDR2 FYNNEI. The CDR3 protein is CASSEIGGASNEQFF. The CDR3 nucleotides are TGTGCCAGCAGTGAAATTGGAGGGGCCTCCAATGAGCAGTTCTTC.